Listed below are T cell receptor beta chains from one sample, sequenced in a study of T cell responses to AZD1222 COVID-19 vaccine. Repertoires were generated with immunoSEQ multiplex PCR, while TCRdb's copy carries only in-frame clones and drops some. The sample carries more than 50,000 clones, roughly 82% recorded once. The sequenced sample was peripheral blood, obtained on day 0 of AZD1222 vaccination. These receptors all come from an adult in good health. CDR3s include the opening cysteine and the closing phenylalanine or tryptophan. The D gene is left open where the match is weak. Where a row states a size, it is once, few, many or the class of an expanded clone; other rows omit it.

clone size,D gene,V gene,J gene,CDR3 protein,CDR3 DNA
.,.,TRBV5-8,TRBJ1-4,CASSFGNEKLFF,TGTGCCAGCAGCTTCGGGAATGAAAAACTGTTTTTT
few,TRBD1,TRBV5-5,TRBJ1-5,CASGETGAVAQPQHF,TGTGCCAGCGGAGAGACAGGGGCGGTGGCTCAGCCCCAGCATTTT
.,TRBD2,TRBV5-1,TRBJ2-1,CASSPRTSGIIDEQFF,TGCGCCAGCAGCCCGCGGACTAGCGGGATTATAGATGAGCAGTTCTTC
.,TRBD2,TRBV5-1,TRBJ2-5,CASSPPGGETQYF,TGCGCCAGCAGCCCCCCCGGGGGGGAGACCCAGTACTTC
once,.,TRBV19,TRBJ1-1,CASSHGRNKMEAFF,TGTGCCAGTAGTCACGGCCGAAACAAGATGGAGGCTTTCTTT
.,.,TRBV6-5,TRBJ2-3,CASSYSGADTQYF,TGTGCCAGCAGTTACTCGGGGGCAGATACGCAGTATTTT
.,.,TRBV4-1,TRBJ2-7,CASSPGAGAASAYEQYF,TGCGCCAGCAGCCCGGGTGCAGGGGCCGCCTCGGCCTACGAGCAGTACTTC
.,.,TRBV4-3,TRBJ1-6,CASSQAGNPQDSPLHF,TGCGCCAGCAGCCAGGCGGGAAACCCTCAGGATTCACCCCTCCACTTT
.,.,TRBV20-1,TRBJ1-2,CSVDTGAGYTF,TGCAGTGTCGATACCGGGGCTGGCTACACCTTC
.,.,TRBV3-1/TRBV3-2,TRBJ2-7,CASSQSGESYEQYF,TGTGCCAGCAGCCAATCTGGGGAGTCCTACGAGCAGTACTTC
.,TRBD1,TRBV28,TRBJ1-5,CASSTGGQGFQPQHF,TGTGCCAGCAGTACTGGGGGACAGGGGTTTCAGCCCCAGCATTTT
.,.,TRBV5-4,TRBJ1-6,CASSPPGRPQANSPLHF,TGTGCCAGCAGCCCCCCTGGGCGCCCGCAGGCTAATTCACCCCTCCACTTT
.,.,TRBV6-6,TRBJ1-5,CASSYSTGPNQPQHF,TGTGCCAGCAGTTACTCGACAGGCCCCAATCAGCCCCAGCATTTT
once,TRBD2,TRBV5-1,TRBJ2-5,CASSLASSGTQETQYF,TGCGCCAGCAGCTTGGCGTCTAGCGGAACCCAAGAGACCCAGTACTTC
.,.,TRBV7-2,TRBJ2-7,CASSFSSSYEQYF,TGTGCCAGCAGCTTCTCTAGCTCCTACGAGCAGTACTTC
.,TRBD2,TRBV7-3,TRBJ2-7,CASSLTAGDLYEQYF,TGTGCCAGCAGCTTAACAGCGGGGGACTTATACGAGCAGTACTTC
.,.,TRBV11-3,TRBJ1-1,CASSLESRAVEAFF,TGTGCCAGCAGCTTAGAGTCTCGCGCGGTCGAAGCTTTCTTT
.,.,TRBV5-5,TRBJ2-1,CASSLMVVMGDGVGEQFF,TGTGCCAGCAGCTTAATGGTTGTGATGGGGGACGGTGTTGGTGAGCAGTTCTTC
.,TRBD2,TRBV7-2,TRBJ2-1,CASLAGVALDEQFF,TGTGCCAGCCTCGCGGGAGTGGCGTTAGATGAGCAGTTCTTC
.,.,TRBV28,TRBJ1-2,CASSPGGGYGYTF,TGTGCCAGCAGTCCCGGGGGGGGCTATGGCTACACCTTC
.,TRBD2,TRBV7-9,TRBJ2-3,CASGWGLEVDTQYF,TGTGCCAGCGGATGGGGACTAGAGGTAGATACGCAGTATTTT
.,.,TRBV4-3,TRBJ1-2,CASSPAPRGGYTF,TGCGCCAGCAGCCCCGCCCCGAGGGGCGGCTACACCTTC
.,.,TRBV5-4,TRBJ2-2,CASSFTGTSMGELFF,TGTGCCAGCAGCTTTACCGGGACTTCCATGGGGGAGCTGTTTTTT
once,.,TRBV5-1,TRBJ2-7,CASSYTPGSYEQYF,TGCGCCAGCAGCTACACTCCAGGCTCCTACGAGCAGTACTTC
.,TRBD2,TRBV6-6,TRBJ2-3,CASSVSGTTTNF,TGTGCCAGCAGCGTTTCCGGGACTACGACTAATTTT
.,TRBD1,TRBV5-1,TRBJ1-1,CASSLGTGGGTEAFF,TGCGCCAGCAGCTTGGGGACAGGGGGAGGGACTGAAGCTTTCTTT
.,TRBD1,TRBV28,TRBJ1-1,CASSFGTFTGVRRDTEAFF,TGTGCCAGCAGTTTTGGAACTTTTACAGGGGTACGGAGGGATACTGAAGCTTTCTTT
.,.,TRBV6-2/TRBV6-3,TRBJ2-5,CASSYSIAGRETQYF,TGTGCCAGCAGTTACTCGATCGCTGGCCGGGAGACCCAGTACTTC
.,.,TRBV28,TRBJ1-5,CASSRHGGQRQPQHF,TGTGCCAGCAGCCGCCATGGCGGGCAGCGACAGCCCCAGCATTTT
.,TRBD1,TRBV5-1,TRBJ1-2,CASSAQGAQNYGYTF,TGCGCCAGCAGTGCTCAGGGGGCGCAGAACTATGGCTACACCTTC
.,TRBD2,TRBV9,TRBJ2-2,CASSPGERETGELFF,TGTGCCAGCAGCCCCGGTGAGCGGGAGACCGGGGAGCTGTTTTTT
.,.,TRBV6-5,TRBJ2-5,CASNPYSESGTQYF,TGTGCCAGCAACCCCTACAGCGAATCGGGGACCCAGTACTTC
.,.,TRBV10-3,TRBJ1-5,CAISVQESNQPQHF,TGTGCCATCAGTGTACAGGAGAGCAATCAGCCCCAGCATTTT
.,TRBD2,TRBV4-3,TRBJ2-3,CASSQRGVAGTDTQYF,TGCGCCAGCAGCCAAAGAGGGGTAGCGGGAACAGATACGCAGTATTTT